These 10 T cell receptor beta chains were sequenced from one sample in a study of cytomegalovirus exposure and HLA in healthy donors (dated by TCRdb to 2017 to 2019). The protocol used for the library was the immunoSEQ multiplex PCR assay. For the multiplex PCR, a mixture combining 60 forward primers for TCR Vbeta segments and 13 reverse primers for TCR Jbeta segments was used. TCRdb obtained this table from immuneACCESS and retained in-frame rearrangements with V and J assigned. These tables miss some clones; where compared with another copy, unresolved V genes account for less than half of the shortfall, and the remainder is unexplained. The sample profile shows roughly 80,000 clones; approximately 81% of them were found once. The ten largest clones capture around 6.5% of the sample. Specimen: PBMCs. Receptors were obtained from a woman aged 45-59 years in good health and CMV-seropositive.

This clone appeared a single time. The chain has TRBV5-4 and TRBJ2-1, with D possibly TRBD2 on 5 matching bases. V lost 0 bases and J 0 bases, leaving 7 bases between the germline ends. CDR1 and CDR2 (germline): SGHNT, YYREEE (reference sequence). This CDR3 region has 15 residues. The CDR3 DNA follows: TGTGCCAGCAGCTTGGGACTACCCTCCTACAATGAGCAGTTCTTC. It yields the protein CASSLGLPSYNEQFF.

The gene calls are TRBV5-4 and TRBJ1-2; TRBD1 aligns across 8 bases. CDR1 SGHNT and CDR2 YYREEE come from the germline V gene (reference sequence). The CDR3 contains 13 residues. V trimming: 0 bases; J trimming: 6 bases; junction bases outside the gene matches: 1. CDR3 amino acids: CASSLAGGNGYTF. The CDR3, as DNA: TGTGCCAGCAGCTTGGCAGGGGGCAATGGCTACACCTTC.

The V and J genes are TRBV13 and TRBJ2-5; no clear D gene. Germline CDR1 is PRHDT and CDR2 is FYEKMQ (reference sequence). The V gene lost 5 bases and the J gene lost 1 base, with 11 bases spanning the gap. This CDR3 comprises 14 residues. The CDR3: CASSIAELQETQYF. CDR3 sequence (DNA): TGTGCCAGCAGCATCGCTGAACTCCAAGAGACCCAGTACTTC.

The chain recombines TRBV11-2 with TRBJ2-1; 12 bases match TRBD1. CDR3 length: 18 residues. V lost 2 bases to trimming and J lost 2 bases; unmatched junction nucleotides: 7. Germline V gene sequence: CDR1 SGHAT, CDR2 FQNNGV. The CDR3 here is CASSLRGQGARAYNEQFF. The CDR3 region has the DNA TGTGCCAGCAGCTTAAGGGGACAGGGGGCAAGGGCCTACAATGAGCAGTTCTTC.

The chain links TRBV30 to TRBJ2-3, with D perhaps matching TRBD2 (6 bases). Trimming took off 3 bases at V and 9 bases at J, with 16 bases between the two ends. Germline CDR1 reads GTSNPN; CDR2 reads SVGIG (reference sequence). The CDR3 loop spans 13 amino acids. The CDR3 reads CAWSETLAGTQYF. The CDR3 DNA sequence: TGTGCCTGGAGCGAAACACTAGCCGGCACGCAGTATTTT.

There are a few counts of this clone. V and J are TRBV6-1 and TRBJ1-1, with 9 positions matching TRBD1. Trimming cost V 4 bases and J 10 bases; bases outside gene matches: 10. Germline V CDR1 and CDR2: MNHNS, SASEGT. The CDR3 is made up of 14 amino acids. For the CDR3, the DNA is TGTGCCAGCAGTGCCTCCGGGACAGGGCTATCAGCTTTCTTT. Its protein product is CASSASGTGLSAFF.

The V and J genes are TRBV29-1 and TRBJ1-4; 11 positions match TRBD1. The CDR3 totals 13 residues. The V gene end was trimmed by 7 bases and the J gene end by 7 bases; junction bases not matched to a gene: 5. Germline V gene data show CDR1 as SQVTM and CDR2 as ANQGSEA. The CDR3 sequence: CSGTGTGGEKLFF. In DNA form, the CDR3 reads TGCAGCGGTACCGGGACAGGGGGTGAAAAACTGTTTTTT.

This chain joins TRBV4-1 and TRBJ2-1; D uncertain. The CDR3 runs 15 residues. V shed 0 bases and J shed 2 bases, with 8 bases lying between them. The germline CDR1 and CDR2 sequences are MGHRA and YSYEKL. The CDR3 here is CASSQEVGPYNEQFF. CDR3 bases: TGCGCCAGCAGCCAAGAAGTGGGCCCCTACAATGAGCAGTTCTTC.

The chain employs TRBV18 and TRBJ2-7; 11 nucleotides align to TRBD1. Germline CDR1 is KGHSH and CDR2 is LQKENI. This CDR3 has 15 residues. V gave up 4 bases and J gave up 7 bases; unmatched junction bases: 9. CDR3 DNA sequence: TGTGCCAGCTCACGACCGGGACAGGGGGTTAATGAGCAGTACTTC. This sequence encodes CASSRPGQGVNEQYF.

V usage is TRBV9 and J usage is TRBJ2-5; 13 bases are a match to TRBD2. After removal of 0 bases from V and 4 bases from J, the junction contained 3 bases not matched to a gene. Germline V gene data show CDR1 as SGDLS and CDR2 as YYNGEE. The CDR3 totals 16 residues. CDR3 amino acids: CASSVGGLAGRETQYF. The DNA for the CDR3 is TGTGCCAGCAGCGTAGGGGGACTAGCGGGGAGAGAGACCCAGTACTTC.